This T cell receptor (beta chain) was retrieved from a study of cytomegalovirus exposure and HLA in healthy donors. Study in general: Early on, a data release was issued that held approximately 92 million unique TCRs from HLA-typed donors.

This CDR3 spans 16 amino acids. V gave up 0 bases and J gave up 8 bases, with 17 bases separating them. CDR1 and CDR2 (germline): SGHVS, FNYEAQ. A note on this clone: The antigen is undetermined.

Study-level points and caveats: Further analysis, carried out later, found HLA-associated TCR beta chains more clonally expanded than equally common other chains. Roughly even sequencing depth across donors was the assumption behind the presence/absence analyses. A later analysis showed TCR association rates differing by HLA locus, peaking at DRB1 and lowest at HLA-C.

The primer mix had 60 Vbeta and 13 Jbeta primers. Only in-frame clones appear in the TCRdb table, and some are missing; sequencing was by immunoSEQ multiplex PCR. The sample includes 100,000 to 120,000 clones, about 80% of them seen just once. Source material: PBMCs. The receptor was derived from a young man in good health and CMV-seronegative. This sequence joins TRBV7-6 and TRBJ2-1; TRBD1 might be the D (6 bases). The CDR3 DNA follows: TGTGCCAGCAGCTTAGCACAGGGTGTCGTGTACGATGAGCAGTTCTTC. Protein: CASSLAQGVVYDEQFF.